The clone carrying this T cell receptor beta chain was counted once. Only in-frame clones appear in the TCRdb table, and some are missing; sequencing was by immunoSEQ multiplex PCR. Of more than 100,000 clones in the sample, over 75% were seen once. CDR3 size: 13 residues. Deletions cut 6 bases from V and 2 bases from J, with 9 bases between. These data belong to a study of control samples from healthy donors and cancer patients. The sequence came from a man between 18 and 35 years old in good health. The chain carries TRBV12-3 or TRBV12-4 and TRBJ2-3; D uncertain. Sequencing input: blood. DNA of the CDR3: TGTGCCAGCAGCTTACCCTCCACAGATACGCAGTATTTT. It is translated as CASSLPSTDTQYF.